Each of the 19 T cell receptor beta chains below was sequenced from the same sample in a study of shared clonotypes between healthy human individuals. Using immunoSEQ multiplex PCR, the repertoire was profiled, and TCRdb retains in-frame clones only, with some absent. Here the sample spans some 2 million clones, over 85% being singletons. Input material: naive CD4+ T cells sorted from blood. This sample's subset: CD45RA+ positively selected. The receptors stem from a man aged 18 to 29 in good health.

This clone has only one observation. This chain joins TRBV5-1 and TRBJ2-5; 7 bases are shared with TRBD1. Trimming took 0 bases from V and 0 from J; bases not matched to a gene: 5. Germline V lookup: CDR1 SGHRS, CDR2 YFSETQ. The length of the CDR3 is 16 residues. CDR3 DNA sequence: TGCGCCAGCAGCTTGGACAGGGGCCGCAACCAAGAGACCCAGTACTTC. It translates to CASSLDRGRNQETQYF.

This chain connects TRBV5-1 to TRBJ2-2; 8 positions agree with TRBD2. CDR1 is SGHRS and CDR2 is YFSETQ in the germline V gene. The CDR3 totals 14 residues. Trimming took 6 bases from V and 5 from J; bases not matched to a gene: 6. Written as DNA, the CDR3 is TGCGCCAGCAAATGGGCGGGAGGTACCGGGGAGCTGTTTTTT. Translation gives CASKWAGGTGELFF.

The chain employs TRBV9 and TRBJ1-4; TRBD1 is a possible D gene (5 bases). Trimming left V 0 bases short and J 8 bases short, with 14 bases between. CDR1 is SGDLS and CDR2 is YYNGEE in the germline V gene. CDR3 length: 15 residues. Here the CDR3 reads CASSVAPGVNEKLFF. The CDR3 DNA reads TGTGCCAGCAGCGTAGCTCCGGGGGTGAACGAAAAACTGTTTTTT.

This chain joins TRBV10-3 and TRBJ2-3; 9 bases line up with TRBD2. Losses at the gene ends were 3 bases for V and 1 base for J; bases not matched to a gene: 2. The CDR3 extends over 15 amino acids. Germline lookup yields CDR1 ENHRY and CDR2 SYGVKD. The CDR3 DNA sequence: TGTGCCATCAGTGATGAGCGGGGGGGCACAGATACGCAGTATTTT. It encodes CAISDERGGTDTQYF.

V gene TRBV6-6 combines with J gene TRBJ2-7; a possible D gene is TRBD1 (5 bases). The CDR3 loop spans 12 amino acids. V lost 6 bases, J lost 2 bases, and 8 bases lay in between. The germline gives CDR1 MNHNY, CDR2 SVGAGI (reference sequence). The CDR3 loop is CASSRQTYEQYF. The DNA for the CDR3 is TGTGCCAGCAGCCGACAGACCTACGAGCAGTACTTC.

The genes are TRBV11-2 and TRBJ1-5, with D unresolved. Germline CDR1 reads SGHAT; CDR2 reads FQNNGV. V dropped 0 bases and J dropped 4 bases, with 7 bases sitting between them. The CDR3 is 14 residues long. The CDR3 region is CASSLDGVNQPQHF. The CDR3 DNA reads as TGTGCCAGCAGCTTAGACGGAGTTAATCAGCCCCAGCATTTT.

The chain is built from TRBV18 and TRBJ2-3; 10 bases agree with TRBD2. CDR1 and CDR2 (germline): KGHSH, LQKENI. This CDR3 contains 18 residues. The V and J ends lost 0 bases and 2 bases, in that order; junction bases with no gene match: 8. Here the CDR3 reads CASSPPVTSGILTDTQYF. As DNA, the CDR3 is TGTGCCAGCTCACCACCGGTTACTAGCGGGATCCTCACAGATACGCAGTATTTT.

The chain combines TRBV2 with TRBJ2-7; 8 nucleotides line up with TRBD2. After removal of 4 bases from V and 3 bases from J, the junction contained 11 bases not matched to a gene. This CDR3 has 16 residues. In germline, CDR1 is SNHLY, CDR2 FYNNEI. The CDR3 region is CASSGEGSGKSYEQYF. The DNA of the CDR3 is TGTGCCAGCAGTGGGGAGGGTAGCGGGAAGAGCTACGAGCAGTACTTC.

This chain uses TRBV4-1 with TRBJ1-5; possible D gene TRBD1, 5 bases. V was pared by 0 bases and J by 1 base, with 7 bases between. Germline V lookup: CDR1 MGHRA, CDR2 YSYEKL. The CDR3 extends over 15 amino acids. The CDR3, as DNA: TGCGCCAGCAGCCAAGAAAGGACAAGCAATCAGCCCCAGCATTTT. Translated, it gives CASSQERTSNQPQHF.

The CDR3 loop is CASSALTYEQYF. In DNA, the CDR3 is TGTGCCAGCAGTGCCCTTACCTACGAGCAGTACTTC. The chain joins TRBV5-6 to TRBJ2-7; D gene ambiguous. The CDR3 sequence is 12 residues long. V lost 5 bases, J lost 2 bases, and 8 bases lay in between. Germline V gene data show CDR1 as SGHDT and CDR2 as YYEEEE.

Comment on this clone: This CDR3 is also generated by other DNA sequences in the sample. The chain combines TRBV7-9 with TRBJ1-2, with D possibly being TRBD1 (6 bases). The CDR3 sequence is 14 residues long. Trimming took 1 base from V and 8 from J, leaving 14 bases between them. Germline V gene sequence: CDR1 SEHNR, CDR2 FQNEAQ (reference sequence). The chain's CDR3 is CASSLDSQGYGYTF. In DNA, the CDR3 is TGTGCCAGCAGCTTAGATTCGCAGGGGTACGGCTACACCTTC.

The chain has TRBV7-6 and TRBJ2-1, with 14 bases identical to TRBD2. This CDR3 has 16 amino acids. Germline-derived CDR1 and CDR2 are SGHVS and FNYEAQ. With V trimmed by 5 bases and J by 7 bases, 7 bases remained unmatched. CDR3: CASSAGLAGGVNEQFF. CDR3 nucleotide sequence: TGTGCCAGCAGCGCCGGACTAGCGGGAGGTGTAAATGAGCAGTTCTTC.

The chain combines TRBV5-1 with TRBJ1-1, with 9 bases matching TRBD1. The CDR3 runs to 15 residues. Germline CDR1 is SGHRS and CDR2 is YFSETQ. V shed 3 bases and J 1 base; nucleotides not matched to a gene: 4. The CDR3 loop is CASSWGTGTNTEAFF. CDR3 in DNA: TGCGCCAGCAGCTGGGGGACAGGGACGAACACTGAAGCTTTCTTT.

The CDR3 region has the DNA TGTGCCGGACATAGGGATAATTCACCCCTCCACTTT. It encodes CAGHRDNSPLHF. The rearrangement joins TRBV2 to TRBJ1-6; D is perhaps TRBD1 (5 bases). Germline CDR1 SNHLY, CDR2 FYNNEI. Trimming cost V 11 bases and J 5 bases, with 10 bases left between them. This CDR3 has 12 amino acids.

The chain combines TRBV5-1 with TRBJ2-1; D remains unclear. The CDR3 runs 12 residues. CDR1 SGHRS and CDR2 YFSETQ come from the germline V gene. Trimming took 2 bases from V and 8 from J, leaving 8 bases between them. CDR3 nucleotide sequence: TGCGCCAGCAGCTTTAATGGGGATGAGCAGTTCTTC. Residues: CASSFNGDEQFF.

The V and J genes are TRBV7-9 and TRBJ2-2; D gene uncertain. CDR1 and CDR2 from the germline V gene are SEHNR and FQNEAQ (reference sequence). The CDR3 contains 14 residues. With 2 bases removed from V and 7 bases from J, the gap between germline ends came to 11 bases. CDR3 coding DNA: TGTGCCAGCAGCTTATCATCCGGTAGCGGGGAGCTGTTTTTT. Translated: CASSLSSGSGELFF.

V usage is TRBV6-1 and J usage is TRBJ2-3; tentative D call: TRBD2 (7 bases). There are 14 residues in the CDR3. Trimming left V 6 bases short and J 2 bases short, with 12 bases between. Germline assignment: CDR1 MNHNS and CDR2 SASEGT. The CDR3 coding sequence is TGTGCCAGCAGGGCGGGGGCTCTCACAGATACGCAGTATTTT. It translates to CASRAGALTDTQYF.

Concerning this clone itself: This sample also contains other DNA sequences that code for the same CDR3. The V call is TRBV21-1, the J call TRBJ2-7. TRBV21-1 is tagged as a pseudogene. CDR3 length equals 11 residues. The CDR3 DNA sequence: TGTGCCAGCAGCAAAGAAGACGAGCAGTACTTC. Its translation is CASSKEDEQYF.

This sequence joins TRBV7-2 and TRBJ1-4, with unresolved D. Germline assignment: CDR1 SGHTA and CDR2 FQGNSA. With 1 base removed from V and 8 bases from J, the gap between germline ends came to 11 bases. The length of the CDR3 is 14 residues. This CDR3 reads CASSLDPSSEKLFF. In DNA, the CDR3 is TGTGCCAGCAGCTTAGATCCCAGCTCCGAAAAACTGTTTTTT.